These 6 T cell receptor beta chains share one sample of origin, sequenced in a study of cytotoxic CD8 clonotypes in ibrutinib-treated CLL. Profiled with immunoSEQ multiplex PCR; TCRdb holds only in-frame clones, not every one. The top ten hold roughly 7% of the sample, which has about 310,000 clones, about 80% seen once. The sequenced sample was PBMCs, obtained before ibrutinib treatment. The receptors stem from a human donor with chronic lymphocytic leukemia.

The chain is built from TRBV9 and TRBJ1-1; no definite D call. Trimming took 1 base from V and 7 from J, leaving 11 bases between them. The CDR3 runs to 13 residues. Germline CDR1 reads SGDLS; CDR2 reads YYNGEE. The CDR3 DNA is TGTGCCAGCAGCGTATTTAGCAGGAGTGAAGCTTTCTTT. It yields the protein CASSVFSRSEAFF.

A few counts support this clone. The genes are TRBV4-1 and TRBJ2-7; possible D gene TRBD1, 6 bases. The CDR3 spans 14 residues. Per germline, CDR1 MGHRA and CDR2 YSYEKL. Trimming stripped 2 bases from V and 1 base from J, with 9 bases between. For the CDR3, the DNA is TGCGCCAGCAGCCAAAGGACAGCTTCCTACGAGCAGTACTTC. Its protein is CASSQRTASYEQYF.

This chain links TRBV27 with TRBJ2-7; D unclear. V lost 6 bases, J lost 5 bases, and 29 bases lay in between. Germline CDR1 reads MNHEY; CDR2 reads SMNVEV (reference sequence). The CDR3 is 18 amino acids. CDR3 DNA: TGTGCCAGCAGACTCTCCTTCGGAAGCACCGGGTTTTCCCACGAGCAGTACTTC. This encodes CASRLSFGSTGFSHEQYF.

This sequence joins TRBV13 and TRBJ1-1; D possibly corresponds to TRBD1 (6 bases). The CDR3 covers 13 residues. Germline CDR1 is PRHDT and CDR2 is FYEKMQ (reference sequence). Trimming left V 5 bases short and J 1 base short, with 8 bases between. The CDR3 region is CASSEGQNTEAFF. The DNA of the CDR3 is TGTGCCAGCAGCGAGGGACAGAACACTGAAGCTTTCTTT.

J is TRBJ1-4 and V is TRBV9; D ambiguous. The V gene lost 0 bases and the J gene lost 3 bases, with 12 bases spanning the gap. Germline V CDR1 and CDR2: SGDLS, YYNGEE. This CDR3 is built from 16 residues. The CDR3 loop is CASSVDLRAPNEKLFF. CDR3 nucleotides: TGTGCCAGCAGCGTAGATCTCCGGGCCCCTAATGAAAAACTGTTTTTT. The variable domain in full, with the rest retrieved from reference TRBV9 and TRBJ1-4, is DSGVTQTPKHLITATGQRVTLRCSPRSGDLSVYWYQQSLDQGLQFLIQYYNGEERAKGNILERFSAQQFPDLHSELNLSSLELGDSALYFCASSVDLRAPNEKLFFGSGTQLSVL.

V usage is TRBV11-1 and J usage is TRBJ1-1; D is ambiguous. V was cut by 0 bases and J by 4 bases, with 6 bases left in between. Germline CDR1 reads SGHAT; CDR2 reads FQDESV (reference sequence). This CDR3 is built from 13 residues. CDR3 in amino acids: CASSLAVGTEAFF. CDR3 sequence (DNA): TGTGCCAGCAGCTTAGCGGTTGGCACTGAAGCTTTCTTT.